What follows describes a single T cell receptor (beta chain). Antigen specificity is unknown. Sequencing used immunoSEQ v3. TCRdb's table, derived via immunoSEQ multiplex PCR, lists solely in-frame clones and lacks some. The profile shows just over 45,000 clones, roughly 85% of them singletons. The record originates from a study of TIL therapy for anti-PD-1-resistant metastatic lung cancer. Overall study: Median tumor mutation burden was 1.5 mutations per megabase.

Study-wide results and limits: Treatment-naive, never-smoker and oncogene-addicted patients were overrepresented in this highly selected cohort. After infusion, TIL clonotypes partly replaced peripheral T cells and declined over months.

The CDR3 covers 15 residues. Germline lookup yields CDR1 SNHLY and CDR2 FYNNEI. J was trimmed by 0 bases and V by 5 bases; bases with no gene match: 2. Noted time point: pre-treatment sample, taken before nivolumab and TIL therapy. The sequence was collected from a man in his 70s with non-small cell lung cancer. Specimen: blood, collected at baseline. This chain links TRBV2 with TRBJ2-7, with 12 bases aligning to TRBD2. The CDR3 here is CASSQGLAGSYEQYF. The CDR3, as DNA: TGTGCCAGCAGTCAGGGACTAGCGGGCTCCTACGAGCAGTACTTC.